What follows are 27 T cell receptor beta chains derived from one specimen sequenced in a study of cytomegalovirus exposure and HLA in healthy donors. A multiplex PCR was run with 60 Vbeta primers and 13 Jbeta primers. Only in-frame clones appear in the TCRdb table, and some are missing; sequencing was by immunoSEQ multiplex PCR. Among about 140,000 clones, more than 75% were seen once, and the ten largest hold about 1.7%. Sequenced sample: PBMCs. The source of these receptors is a middle-aged man in good health and CMV-seronegative.

This clone has just a few counts. The rearrangement uses TRBV6-1 and TRBJ1-6; D may be TRBD1 (5 bases). There are 15 residues in the CDR3. The germline CDR1 and CDR2 sequences are MNHNS and SASEGT. V was trimmed by 6 bases and J by 8 bases, leaving 17 bases between them. CDR3 in amino acids: CASSQVGIRDSPLHF. The DNA for the CDR3 is TGTGCCAGCAGCCAAGTGGGTATCAGGGATTCACCCCTCCACTTT.

This clone was recorded once. V and J are TRBV6-5 and TRBJ2-3; D is undetermined. The CDR3 is made up of 13 amino acids. The ends were cut back, 0 bases at V and 5 bases at J, with 6 bases in the middle. The germline gives CDR1 MNHEY, CDR2 SVGAGI. CDR3: CASSYSAKDTQYF. The CDR3 DNA is TGTGCCAGCAGTTACTCAGCCAAAGATACGCAGTATTTT.

The chain uses TRBV5-1 and TRBJ2-1; D may be TRBD1 (6 bases). Germline loops: CDR1 SGHRS, CDR2 YFSETQ. The CDR3 length is 16 residues. Trimming shortened V by 0 bases and J by 7 bases, and 17 bases separated the two germline ends. In DNA form, the CDR3 reads TGCGCCAGCAGCTTGGCACTACCTCTGGGGGCTAATGAGCAGTTCTTC. Its protein is CASSLALPLGANEQFF.

The rearrangement links TRBV7-6 to TRBJ1-1, with D uncertain. The CDR3 sequence is 14 residues long. V lost 4 bases, J lost 0 bases, and 9 bases lay in between. Germline V gene data show CDR1 as SGHVS and CDR2 as FNYEAQ. CDR3 amino acids: CASSSDYMNTEAFF. The CDR3 nucleotides read TGTGCCAGCAGCTCGGACTACATGAACACTGAAGCTTTCTTT.

The rearrangement uses TRBV29-1 and TRBJ2-7; 10 positions agree with TRBD1. The V gene end was trimmed by 7 bases and the J gene end by 0 bases; junction bases not matched to a gene: 12. This CDR3 contains 16 residues. Looked up from germline, CDR1 is SQVTM and CDR2 is ANQGSEA. The CDR3 DNA is TGCAGCGCCCTGGGACCGGGACAGGGGATCTCCTACGAGCAGTACTTC. Its protein is CSALGPGQGISYEQYF.

This sequence joins TRBV4-1 and TRBJ1-4, with a tentative D call TRBD1 (6 bases). V was shortened by 1 base and J by 8 bases, with 17 bases between the two germline ends. From germline, CDR1 is MGHRA and CDR2 YSYEKL. The CDR3 is 16 amino acids. CDR3 amino acids: CASSQVGGRGKEKLFF. The CDR3 DNA sequence: TGCGCCAGCAGCCAAGTGGGGGGGCGGGGGAAGGAAAAACTGTTTTTT.

This chain connects TRBV7-4 to TRBJ2-3, with 9 bases aligning to TRBD2. J gave up 5 bases and V 1 base, and 16 bases lay outside the gene matches. CDR1 and CDR2 from the germline V gene are SGHVT and SQSDAQ. The CDR3 sequence is 19 residues long. CDR3 residues: CASSLGGMSAGGPRDTQYF. The CDR3, as DNA: TGTGCCAGCAGCTTAGGGGGGATGAGCGCGGGAGGGCCAAGAGATACGCAGTATTTT. The variable domain in full, with the rest retrieved from reference TRBV7-4 and TRBJ2-3, is GAGVSQSPRYKVAKRGRDVALRCDSISGHVTLYWYRQTLGQGSEVLTYSQSDAQRDKSGRPSGRFSAERPERSVSTLKIQRTEQGDSAVYLCASSLGGMSAGGPRDTQYFGPGTRLTVL.

The chain employs TRBV19 and TRBJ2-7, with TRBD2 matching over 8 bases. This CDR3 has 14 residues. With 9 bases clipped from V and 2 bases from J, the junction kept 9 bases outside the gene matches. Germline V CDR1 and CDR2: LNHDA, SQIVND (reference sequence). CDR3 sequence: CASQSLAGTYEQYF. In DNA, the CDR3 is TGTGCCAGCCAGAGCCTAGCGGGTACCTACGAGCAGTACTTC.

The CDR3, as DNA: TGTGCCAGCAGCCTCCGGGACAGGTGGTACGAGCAGTACTTC. This gives the protein CASSLRDRWYEQYF. V usage is TRBV7-9 and J usage is TRBJ2-7; 8 bases fit TRBD1. The trim removed 5 bases at V and 4 bases at J, leaving 7 bases unmatched. The CDR3 is 14 amino acids. Per the germline V gene, CDR1 is SEHNR and CDR2 is FQNEAQ (reference sequence).

This rearrangement joins TRBV19 to TRBJ2-5; 15 bases map to TRBD2. V dropped 4 bases and J dropped 2; count of bases not matched to a gene: 2. This CDR3 spans 16 amino acids. CDR1 is LNHDA and CDR2 is SQIVND in the germline V gene (reference sequence). As DNA, the CDR3 is TGTGCCAGTAGTAAGGGACTAGCGGGGGGACAAGAGACCCAGTACTTC. This sequence encodes CASSKGLAGGQETQYF.

J is TRBJ1-1 and V is TRBV18; D gene uncertain. Germline values: CDR1 KGHSH, CDR2 LQKENI. V lost 2 bases, J lost 1 base, and 5 bases lay in between. There are 13 residues in the CDR3. In DNA, the CDR3 is TGTGCCAGCTCACCAGGGCCGAACACTGAAGCTTTCTTT. This sequence encodes CASSPGPNTEAFF. The entire variable domain, with the rest obtained from reference TRBV18 and TRBJ1-1, is as follows: NAGVMQNPRHLVRRRGQEARLRCSPMKGHSHVYWYRQLPEEGLKFMVYLQKENIIDESGMPKERFSAEFPKEGPSILRIQQVVRGDSAAYFCASSPGPNTEAFFGQGTRLTVV.

The rearrangement uses TRBV2 and TRBJ2-7, with a possible D match to TRBD1 (6 bases). This CDR3 has 14 amino acids. Looked up from germline, CDR1 is SNHLY and CDR2 is FYNNEI. V lost 10 bases and J lost 3, with 19 bases in between. The CDR3 region has the DNA TGTGCCATCGAGGACAGCGCCGCCATCTACGAGCAGTACTTC. It specifies CAIEDSAAIYEQYF.

This chain links TRBV9 with TRBJ1-1; 7 nucleotides agree with TRBD1. CDR1 SGDLS and CDR2 YYNGEE come from the germline V gene. V was clipped by 2 bases and J by 3 bases; unmatched bases: 10. The CDR3 has 16 residues. Here the CDR3 reads CASSVASQGVDTEAFF. The CDR3 DNA is TGTGCCAGCAGCGTCGCCTCGCAGGGGGTAGACACTGAAGCTTTCTTT.

This clone was observed a single time. The J gene is TRBJ2-2, the V gene TRBV6-7; 8 nucleotides match TRBD1. TRBV6-7 is marked as an open reading frame, function uncertain. The V segment lost 6 bases and the J segment 1 base; nucleotides outside the gene matches: 10. The length of the CDR3 is 17 residues. CDR3 region: CASSPKAGTGNTGELFF. The CDR3 DNA reads TGTGCCAGCAGCCCCAAGGCCGGGACAGGGAACACCGGGGAGCTGTTTTTT.

This chain uses TRBV11-2 with TRBJ2-3, with 8 bases fitting TRBD2. The CDR3 has 13 amino acids. Germline V gene data show CDR1 as SGHAT and CDR2 as FQNNGV. V lost 6 bases, J lost 3 bases, and 2 bases stayed unmatched. Here the CDR3 reads CASSPGGTDTQYF. CDR3 DNA: TGTGCCAGCAGTCCGGGGGGGACAGATACGCAGTATTTT.

This clone turned up a few times. CDR3 region: CASSLASGGTEQETQYF. As DNA, the CDR3 is TGTGCCAGCAGCTTAGCTTCGGGGGGGACAGAACAAGAGACCCAGTACTTC. The rearrangement links TRBV7-9 to TRBJ2-5; possible D gene TRBD2, 8 bases. This CDR3 contains 17 residues. The germline gives CDR1 SEHNR, CDR2 FQNEAQ (reference sequence). V was shortened by 0 bases and J by 2 bases, with 16 bases between the two germline ends.

The rearrangement uses TRBV7-6 and TRBJ2-1, with a weak D call TRBD2 (6 bases). In germline, CDR1 is SGHVS, CDR2 FNYEAQ. The CDR3 is 18 amino acids. V dropped 5 bases and J dropped 0 bases, with 20 bases sitting between them. CDR3 region: CASSTLRVAVNSYNEQFF. The CDR3 DNA reads as TGTGCCAGCAGCACCCTGAGGGTAGCGGTAAACTCCTACAATGAGCAGTTCTTC.

The chain carries TRBV4-3 and TRBJ1-6, with 7 bases aligning to TRBD1. V dropped 1 base and J dropped 5; count of bases not matched to a gene: 5. CDR1 and CDR2 from the germline V gene are LGHNA and YSLEER. This CDR3 comprises 16 residues. The CDR3 DNA reads TGCGCCAGCAGCCAAGGAGGGGACAGCAATAATTCACCCCTCCACTTT. Its translation: CASSQGGDSNNSPLHF.

The genes are TRBV28 and TRBJ1-4; D perhaps matches TRBD1 (5 bases). The V gene's germline CDR1 is MDHEN and CDR2 SYDVKM. The length of the CDR3 is 15 residues. V was clipped by 5 bases and J by 8 bases, with 18 bases between them. CDR3 residues: CASSLPSQGGEKLFF. The CDR3 nucleotides are TGTGCCAGCAGTCTGCCGTCGCAGGGCGGAGAAAAACTGTTTTTT.

The chain joins TRBV7-2 to TRBJ2-5; the match to TRBD1 covers 11 bases. With 4 bases clipped from V and 5 bases from J, the junction kept 3 bases outside the gene matches. The germline CDR1 and CDR2 sequences are SGHTA and FQGNSA. The CDR3 length is 14 residues. The CDR3 region has the DNA TGTGCCAGCAGCTCGGACAGGGGGCCGGAGACCCAGTACTTC. Protein product: CASSSDRGPETQYF.

V is TRBV5-1 and J is TRBJ2-2; no clear D gene. From germline, CDR1 is SGHRS and CDR2 YFSETQ. V dropped 0 bases and J dropped 5 bases, with 11 bases sitting between them. This CDR3 has 15 amino acids. The CDR3 sequence: CASSLGLGGTGELFF. The CDR3 nucleotides read TGCGCCAGCAGCTTGGGACTCGGTGGGACCGGGGAGCTGTTTTTT. The entire variable domain, with the rest obtained from reference TRBV5-1 and TRBJ2-2, is as follows: KAGVTQTPRYLIKTRGQQVTLSCSPISGHRSVSWYQQTPGQGLQFLFEYFSETQRNKGNFPGRFSGRQFSNSRSEMNVSTLELGDSALYLCASSLGLGGTGELFFGEGSRLTVL.

In its sample, this clone was seen a few times. The chain has TRBV11-2 and TRBJ2-5, with 12 nucleotides matching TRBD2. With the DNA end fitting TRBJ2-7 better, the J assignment may be wrong. The CDR3 is made up of 16 amino acids. Germline-derived CDR1 and CDR2 are SGHAT and FQNNGV. CDR3 loop: CASSFNPGLAGYEQYF. The CDR3 DNA is TGTGCCAGCAGCTTCAATCCGGGACTAGCGGGCTACGAGCAGTACTTC.

V gene TRBV5-1 combines with J gene TRBJ2-1, with TRBD1 identical over 10 bases. J lost 4 bases, V lost 4 bases, and 2 bases had no gene match. The germline V gene encodes CDR1 SGHRS and CDR2 YFSETQ. This CDR3 spans 14 amino acids. The CDR3 loop is CASSGTGAYNEQFF. The CDR3 DNA is TGCGCCAGCAGCGGGACAGGGGCTTACAATGAGCAGTTCTTC.

The CDR3 coding sequence is TGTGCCAGCAACGGACTAGCGGGGGGGCGAGAGACCCAGTACTTC. Translated, it gives CASNGLAGGRETQYF. V and J are TRBV2 and TRBJ2-5, with 15 nucleotides matching TRBD2. This CDR3 has 15 residues. With V trimmed by 7 bases and J by 4 bases, 4 bases remained unmatched. Germline V lookup: CDR1 SNHLY, CDR2 FYNNEI.

The V gene is TRBV7-3, the J gene TRBJ2-2; 9 bases map to TRBD1. V shed 4 bases and J 7 bases; nucleotides not matched to a gene: 4. Germline V gene data show CDR1 as SGHTA and CDR2 as FQGTGA. CDR3 size: 14 residues. CDR3 in DNA: TGTGCCAGCAGCTATACAGGGGGCATCGGGGAGCTGTTTTTT. It encodes CASSYTGGIGELFF.

The rearrangement uses TRBV28 and TRBJ2-7; 10 nucleotides line up with TRBD1. Losses at the gene ends were 6 bases for V and 5 bases for J; bases not matched to a gene: 16. Germline V gene sequence: CDR1 MDHEN, CDR2 SYDVKM. CDR3 size: 17 residues. The CDR3 loop reads CASRPNYLTGTGDEQYF. The CDR3 coding sequence is TGTGCCAGCAGACCGAACTACTTAACCGGGACAGGGGACGAGCAGTACTTC.

This clone was seen a single time. V and J are TRBV10-2 and TRBJ2-7, with TRBD2 identical over 10 bases. With 2 bases clipped from V and 4 bases from J, the junction kept 2 bases outside the gene matches. The germline V gene encodes CDR1 WSHSY and CDR2 SAAADI. The CDR3 length is 14 residues. The CDR3 sequence is CASSELAGVYEQYF. Written as DNA, the CDR3 is TGCGCCAGCAGTGAGCTAGCGGGAGTTTACGAGCAGTACTTC.